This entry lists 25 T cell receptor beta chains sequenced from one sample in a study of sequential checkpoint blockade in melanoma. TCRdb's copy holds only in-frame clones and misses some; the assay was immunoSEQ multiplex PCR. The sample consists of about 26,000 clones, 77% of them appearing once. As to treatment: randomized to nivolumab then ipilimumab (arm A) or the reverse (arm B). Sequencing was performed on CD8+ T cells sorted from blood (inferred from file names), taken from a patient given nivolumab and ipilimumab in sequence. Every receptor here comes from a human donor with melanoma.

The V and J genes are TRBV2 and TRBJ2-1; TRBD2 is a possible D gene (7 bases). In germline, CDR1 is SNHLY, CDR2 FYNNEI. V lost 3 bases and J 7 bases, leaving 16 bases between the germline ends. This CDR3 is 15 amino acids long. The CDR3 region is CASSEQGRGKNEQFF. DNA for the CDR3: TGTGCCAGCAGTGAGCAGGGGAGGGGGAAGAATGAGCAGTTCTTC.

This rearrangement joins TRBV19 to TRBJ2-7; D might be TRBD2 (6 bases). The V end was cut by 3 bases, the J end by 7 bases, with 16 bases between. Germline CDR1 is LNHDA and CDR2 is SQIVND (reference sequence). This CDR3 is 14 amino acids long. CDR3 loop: CASSIMMRDGEQYF. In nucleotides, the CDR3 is TGTGCCAGTAGTATTATGATGCGGGATGGGGAGCAGTACTTC.

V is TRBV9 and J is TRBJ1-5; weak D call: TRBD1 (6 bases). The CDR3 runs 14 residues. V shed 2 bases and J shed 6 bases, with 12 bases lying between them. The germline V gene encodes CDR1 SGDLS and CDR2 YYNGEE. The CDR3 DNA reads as TGTGCCAGCAGCGTCCAGGGGTTTGGTCAGCCCCAGCATTTT. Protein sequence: CASSVQGFGQPQHF.

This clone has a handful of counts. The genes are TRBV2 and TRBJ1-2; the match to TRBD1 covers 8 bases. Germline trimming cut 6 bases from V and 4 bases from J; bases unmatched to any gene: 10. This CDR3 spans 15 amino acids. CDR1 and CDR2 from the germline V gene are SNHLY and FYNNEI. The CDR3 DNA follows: TGTGCCAGCAGACTCACCCAGGGGGCGGGCTATGGCTACACCTTC. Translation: CASRLTQGAGYGYTF.

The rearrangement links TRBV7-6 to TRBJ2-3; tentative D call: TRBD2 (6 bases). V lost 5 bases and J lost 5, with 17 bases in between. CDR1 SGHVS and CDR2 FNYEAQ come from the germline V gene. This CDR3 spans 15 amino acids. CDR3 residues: CASSPLSGVVDTQYF. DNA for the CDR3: TGTGCCAGCAGCCCCCTCTCGGGAGTCGTAGATACGCAGTATTTT.

CDR3 amino acids: CASSFASRYTFSAYEQYF. The CDR3 DNA reads as TGTGCCAGCAGTTTTGCGAGCAGGTACACCTTTTCGGCCTACGAGCAGTACTTC. The V gene is TRBV28, the J gene TRBJ2-7; D not certain. The germline gives CDR1 MDHEN, CDR2 SYDVKM. With 3 bases removed from V and 2 bases from J, the gap between germline ends came to 23 bases. This CDR3 spans 18 amino acids.

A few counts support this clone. CDR3 residues: CASSPSGSIQYEQYF. The DNA of the CDR3 is TGTGCCAGCAGCCCCAGCGGGAGTATCCAATACGAGCAGTACTTC. The chain links TRBV7-2 to TRBJ2-7; 8 bases fit TRBD2. In germline, CDR1 is SGHTA, CDR2 FQGNSA. This CDR3 has 15 residues. The V and J ends lost 5 bases and 4 bases, in that order; junction bases with no gene match: 10.

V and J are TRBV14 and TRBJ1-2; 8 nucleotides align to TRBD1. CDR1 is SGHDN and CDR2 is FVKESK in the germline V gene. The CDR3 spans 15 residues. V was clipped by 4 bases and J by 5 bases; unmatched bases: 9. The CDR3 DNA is TGTGCCAGCAGCCGACCGGGACAGGCGCCTTATGGCTACACCTTC. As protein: CASSRPGQAPYGYTF.

DNA of the CDR3: TGTGCCAGCAGCCCCCCCTCTGACGAGCAGTACTTC. It encodes CASSPPSDEQYF. The V and J genes are TRBV11-2 and TRBJ2-7; no clear D gene. Looked up from germline, CDR1 is SGHAT and CDR2 is FQNNGV. The CDR3 covers 12 residues. The V and J ends lost 5 bases and 5 bases respectively, with 10 bases between them.

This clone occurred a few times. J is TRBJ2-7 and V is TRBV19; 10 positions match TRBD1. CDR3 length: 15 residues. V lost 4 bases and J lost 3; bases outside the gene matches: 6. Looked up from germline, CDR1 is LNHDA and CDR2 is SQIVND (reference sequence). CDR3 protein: CASSTYRDRGYEQYF. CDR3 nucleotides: TGTGCCAGTAGTACCTACCGGGACAGGGGCTACGAGCAGTACTTC.

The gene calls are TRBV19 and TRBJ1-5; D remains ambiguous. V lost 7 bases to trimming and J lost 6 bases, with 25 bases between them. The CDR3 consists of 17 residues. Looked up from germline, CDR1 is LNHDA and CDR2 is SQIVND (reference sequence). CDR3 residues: CASMAASQHVQRQPQHF. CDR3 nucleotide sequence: TGTGCCAGTATGGCAGCGAGTCAACATGTGCAACGTCAGCCCCAGCATTTT.

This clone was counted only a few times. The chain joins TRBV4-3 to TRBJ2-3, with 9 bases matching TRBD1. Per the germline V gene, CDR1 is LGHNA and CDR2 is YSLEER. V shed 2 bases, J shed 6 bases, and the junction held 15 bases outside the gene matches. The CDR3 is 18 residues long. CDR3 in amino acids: CASSQLPPGTGPSDTQYF. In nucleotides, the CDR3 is TGCGCCAGCAGCCAACTGCCCCCCGGGACAGGGCCCTCGGATACGCAGTATTTT.

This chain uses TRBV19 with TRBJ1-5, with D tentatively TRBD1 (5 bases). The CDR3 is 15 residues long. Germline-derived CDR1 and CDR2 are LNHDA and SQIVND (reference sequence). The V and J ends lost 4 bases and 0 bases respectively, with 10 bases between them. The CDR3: CASSSRDYSNQPQHF. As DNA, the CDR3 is TGTGCCAGTAGTAGCCGGGACTATAGCAATCAGCCCCAGCATTTT.

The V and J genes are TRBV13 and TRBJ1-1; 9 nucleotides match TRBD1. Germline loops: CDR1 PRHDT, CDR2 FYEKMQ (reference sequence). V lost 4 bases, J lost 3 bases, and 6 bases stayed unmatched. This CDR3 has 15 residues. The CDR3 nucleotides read TGTGCCAGCAGCTCGAGCGGGGACAGGGACACTGAAGCTTTCTTT. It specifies CASSSSGDRDTEAFF.

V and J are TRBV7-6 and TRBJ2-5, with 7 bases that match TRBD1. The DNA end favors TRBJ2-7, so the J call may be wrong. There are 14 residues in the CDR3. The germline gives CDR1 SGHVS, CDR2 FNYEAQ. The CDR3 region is CASSPRTGSYEQYF. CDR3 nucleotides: TGTGCCAGCAGCCCTCGGACAGGATCCTACGAGCAGTACTTC.

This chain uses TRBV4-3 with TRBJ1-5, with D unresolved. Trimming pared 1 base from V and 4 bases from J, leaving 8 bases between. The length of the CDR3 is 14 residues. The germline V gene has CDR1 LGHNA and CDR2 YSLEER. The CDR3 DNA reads TGCGCCAGCAGCCAAGTCGGAGAGAATCAGCCCCAGCATTTT. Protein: CASSQVGENQPQHF.

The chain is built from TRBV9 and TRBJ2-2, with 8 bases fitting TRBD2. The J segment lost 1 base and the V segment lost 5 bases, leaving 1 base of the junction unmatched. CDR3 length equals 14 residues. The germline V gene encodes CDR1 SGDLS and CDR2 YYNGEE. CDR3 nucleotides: TGTGCCAGCAGTGCGGGGGGGAACACCGGGGAGCTGTTTTTT. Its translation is CASSAGGNTGELFF. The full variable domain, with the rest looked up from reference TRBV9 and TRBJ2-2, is DSGVTQTPKHLITATGQRVTLRCSPRSGDLSVYWYQQSLDQGLQFLIQYYNGEERAKGNILERFSAQQFPDLHSELNLSSLELGDSALYFCASSAGGNTGELFFGEGSRLTVL.

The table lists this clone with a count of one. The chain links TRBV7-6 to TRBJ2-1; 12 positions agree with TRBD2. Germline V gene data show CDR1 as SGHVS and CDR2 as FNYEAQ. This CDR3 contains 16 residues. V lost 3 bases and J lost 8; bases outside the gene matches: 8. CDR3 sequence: CASSLQTSGGGYEQFF. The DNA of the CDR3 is TGTGCCAGCAGCTTGCAGACTAGCGGGGGAGGTTATGAGCAGTTCTTC.

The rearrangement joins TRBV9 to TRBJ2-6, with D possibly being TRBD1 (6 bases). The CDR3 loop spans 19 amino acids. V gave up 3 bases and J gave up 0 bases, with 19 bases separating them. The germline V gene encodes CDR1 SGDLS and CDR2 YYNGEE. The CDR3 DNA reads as TGTGCCAGCAGCGCTCGGGACACCCACGTCCGCTCTGGGGCCAACGTCCTGACTTTC. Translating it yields CASSARDTHVRSGANVLTF.

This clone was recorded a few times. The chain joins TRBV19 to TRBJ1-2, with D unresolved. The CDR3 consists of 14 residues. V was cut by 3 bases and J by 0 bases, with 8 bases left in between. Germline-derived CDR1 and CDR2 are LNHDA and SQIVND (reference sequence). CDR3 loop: CASSIVGANYGYTF. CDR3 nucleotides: TGTGCCAGTAGTATTGTCGGTGCTAACTATGGCTACACCTTC.

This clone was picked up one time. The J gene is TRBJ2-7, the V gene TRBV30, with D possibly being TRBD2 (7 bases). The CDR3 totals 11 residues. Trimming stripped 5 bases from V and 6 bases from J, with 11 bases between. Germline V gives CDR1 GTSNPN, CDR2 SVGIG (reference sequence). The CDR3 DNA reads TGTGCCTGGGGGGAGGGGGGCGAGCAGTACTTC. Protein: CAWGEGGEQYF.

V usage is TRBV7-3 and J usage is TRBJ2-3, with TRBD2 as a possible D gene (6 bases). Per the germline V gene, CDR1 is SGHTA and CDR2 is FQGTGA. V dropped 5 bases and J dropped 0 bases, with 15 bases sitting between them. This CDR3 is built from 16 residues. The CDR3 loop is CASSPGLGGSTDTQYF. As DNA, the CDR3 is TGTGCCAGCAGCCCGGGACTCGGGGGAAGCACAGATACGCAGTATTTT.

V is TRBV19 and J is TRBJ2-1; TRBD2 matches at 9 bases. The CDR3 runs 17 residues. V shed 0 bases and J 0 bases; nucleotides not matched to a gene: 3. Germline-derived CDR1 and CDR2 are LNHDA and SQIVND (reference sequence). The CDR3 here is CASSIDPAGGSYNEQFF. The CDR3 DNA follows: TGTGCCAGTAGTATAGATCCAGCGGGGGGCTCCTACAATGAGCAGTTCTTC.

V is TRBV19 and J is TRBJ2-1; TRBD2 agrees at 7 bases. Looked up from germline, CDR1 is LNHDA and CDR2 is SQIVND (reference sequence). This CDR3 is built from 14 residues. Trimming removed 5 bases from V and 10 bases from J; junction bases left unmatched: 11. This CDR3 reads CASSATGGSFEQFF. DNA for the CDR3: TGTGCCAGTAGTGCCACCGGCGGGAGTTTCGAGCAGTTCTTC.

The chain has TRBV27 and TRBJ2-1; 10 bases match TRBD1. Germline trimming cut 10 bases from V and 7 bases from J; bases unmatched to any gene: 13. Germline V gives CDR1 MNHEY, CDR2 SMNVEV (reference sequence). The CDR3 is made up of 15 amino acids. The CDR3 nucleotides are TGTGCCACCGAAGAGGCCGGGACAGGGGATAATGAGCAGTTCTTC. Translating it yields CATEEAGTGDNEQFF.